This TCR beta chain was captured by sequencing in a study of cytomegalovirus exposure and HLA in healthy donors. 13 Jbeta primers and 60 Vbeta primers were used for the PCR. Method: immunoSEQ multiplex PCR; TCRdb's copy keeps in-frame clones and lacks some. The repertoire holds 120,000 or so clones, with roughly 78% as singletons. General study results and limits: Most subjects had HLA-A and HLA-B alleles reportedly predicted accurately by TCR beta sequences.

Regarding this clone: Its antigen remains unknown.

The CDR3 spans 13 residues. CDR1 is MNHEY, CDR2 SMNVEV, per germline (reference sequence). This chain uses TRBV27 with TRBJ1-2; 7 nucleotides line up with TRBD1. This TCR derives from a young man in good health and CMV-seropositive. Sequencing used PBMCs. CDR3 coding DNA: TGTGTTACCGGGACAGCCAGCGGCTATGGCTACACCTTC. It translates to CVTGTASGYGYTF.